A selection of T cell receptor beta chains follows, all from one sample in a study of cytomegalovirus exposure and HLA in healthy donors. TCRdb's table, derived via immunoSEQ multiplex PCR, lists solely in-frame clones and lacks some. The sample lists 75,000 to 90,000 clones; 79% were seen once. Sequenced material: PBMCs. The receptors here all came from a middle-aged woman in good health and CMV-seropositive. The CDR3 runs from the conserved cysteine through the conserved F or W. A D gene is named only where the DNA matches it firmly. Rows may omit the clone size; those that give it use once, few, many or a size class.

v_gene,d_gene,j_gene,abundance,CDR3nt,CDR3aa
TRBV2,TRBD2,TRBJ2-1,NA,TGTGCCAGCAGTAAGGGACTAGCGGGACCCAATGAGCAGTTCTTC,CASSKGLAGPNEQFF
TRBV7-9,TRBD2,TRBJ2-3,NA,TGTGCCAGCAGCTTAGGCCGACTAGCGGGACGCCGCACAGATACGCAGTATTTT,CASSLGRLAGRRTDTQYF
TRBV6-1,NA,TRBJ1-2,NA,TGTGCCAGCAGAATTCAGGGGATTGACTATGGCTACACCTTC,CASRIQGIDYGYTF
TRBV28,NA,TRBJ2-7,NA,TGTGCCAGCAGCCCAGTCGCCTACGAGCAGTACTTC,CASSPVAYEQYF
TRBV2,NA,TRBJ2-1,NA,TGTGCCAGCAGTGAAGAGCGTGCCTACAATGAGCAGTTCTTC,CASSEERAYNEQFF
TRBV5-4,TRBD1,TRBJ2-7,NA,TGTGCCAGCAGCTCGAAACCGGGACAGGGGACCTACGAGCAGTACTTC,CASSSKPGQGTYEQYF
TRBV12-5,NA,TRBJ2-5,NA,TGTGCTAGTGGTTTGTTGGGCGAAGAGACCCAGTACTTC,CASGLLGEETQYF
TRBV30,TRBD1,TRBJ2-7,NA,TGTGCCTGGAGTCGGACAGGGGGAGAGCAGTACTTC,CAWSRTGGEQYF
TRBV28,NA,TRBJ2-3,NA,TGTGCCAGCAGTTTCAGCCTCCCCCAGGGTAGCACAGATACGCAGTATTTT,CASSFSLPQGSTDTQYF
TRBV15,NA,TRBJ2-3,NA,TGTGCCACCAGCGGCCAGGGGGGATCCACGGATACGCAGTATTTT,CATSGQGGSTDTQYF
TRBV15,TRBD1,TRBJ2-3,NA,TGTGCCACCAGTACGACAGGGCGGGATACGCAGTATTTT,CATSTTGRDTQYF
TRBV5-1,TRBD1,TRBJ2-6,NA,TGCGCCAGCAGCTTGGAAGGGGGCATAATCACTGGGGCCAACGTCCTGACTTTC,CASSLEGGIITGANVLTF
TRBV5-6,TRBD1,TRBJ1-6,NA,TGTGCCAGCGCCTACAGGGGTAATTCACCCCTCCACTTT,CASAYRGNSPLHF
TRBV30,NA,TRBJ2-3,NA,TGTGCCTGGAGCAAAAGCACAGATACGCAGTATTTT,CAWSKSTDTQYF
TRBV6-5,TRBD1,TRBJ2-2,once,TGTGCCAGCAGCCTCGGACAGGGGGCGGTCGGGGAGCTGTTTTTT,CASSLGQGAVGELFF
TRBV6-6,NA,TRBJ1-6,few,TGTGCCACCTCGACAGCCTTCGATAATTCACCCCTCCACTTT,CATSTAFDNSPLHF
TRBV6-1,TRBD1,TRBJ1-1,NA,TGTGCCAGCAGGGGGACAGCCAACACTGAAGCTTTCTTT,CASRGTANTEAFF